This T cell receptor beta chain derives from a study of blood T cell repertoires in COVID-19. This clone was seen a handful of times. The CDR3 covers 15 residues. V dropped 6 bases and J dropped 2 bases, with 17 bases sitting between them. Germline CDR1 and CDR2: LNHDA and SQIVND (reference sequence). Clones were read by immunoSEQ multiplex PCR, and TCRdb kept only the in-frame ones, dropping some. The sample lists about 120,000 clones, around 80% occurring once. Sequencing was performed on peripheral blood. The rearrangement links TRBV19 to TRBJ2-7; D remains ambiguous. The TCR originated in a man aged 65 to 79 with acute or convalescent COVID-19. The CDR3 DNA reads as TGTGCCAGTAGAGGCGGCGCCGACTTCACCTACGAGCAGTACTTC. This sequence encodes CASRGGADFTYEQYF. The full variable domain, its missing parts supplied by reference TRBV19 and TRBJ2-7, is DGGITQSPKYLFRKEGQNVTLSCEQNLNHDAMYWYRQDPGQGLRLIYYSQIVNDFQKGDIAEGYSVSREKKESFPLTVTSAQKNPTAFYLCASRGGADFTYEQYFGPGTRLTVT.